The source of this TCR beta chain is a study of T cell responses to AZD1222 COVID-19 vaccine. This CDR3 is 15 amino acids long. V lost 4 bases, J lost 7 bases, and 8 bases stayed unmatched. Germline lookup yields CDR1 LGHNT and CDR2 FRNRAP. This table comes from immunoSEQ multiplex PCR, and its TCRdb copy is limited to in-frame clones, with some not included. The repertoire holds around 140,000 clones, with 90% as singletons. V usage is TRBV12-5 and J usage is TRBJ2-1, with 9 bases fitting TRBD1. The sample here was peripheral blood, taken on day 0 of AZD1222 vaccination. The TCR was taken from an adult in good health. CDR3 amino acids: CASGYRDRDRNEQFF. CDR3 bases: TGTGCTAGTGGTTACCGGGACAGGGATAGGAATGAGCAGTTCTTC. The full variable domain, with the rest looked up from reference TRBV12-5 and TRBJ2-1, is DARVTQTPRHKVTEMGQEVTMRCQPILGHNTVFWYRQTMMQGLELLAYFRNRAPLDDSGMPKDRFSAEMPDATLATLKIQPSEPRDSAVYFCASGYRDRDRNEQFFGPGTRLTVL.